These 22 T cell receptor beta chains originate from one sample sequenced in a study of blood T cell repertoires in COVID-19. Measured with immunoSEQ multiplex PCR; TCRdb has only the in-frame clones, and not every one. The table lists about 140,000 clones, around 87% of them singletons. The sequenced material came from peripheral blood. Source of these receptors: a man in his fifties with active COVID-19.

The V call is TRBV5-1, the J call TRBJ1-2; D is unclear. The length of the CDR3 is 11 residues. V was trimmed by 5 bases and J by 9 bases, leaving 11 bases between them. The germline V gene has CDR1 SGHRS and CDR2 YFSETQ. DNA of the CDR3: TGCGCCAGCAGTGGGAGGGAAAGCTACACCTTC. Its protein product is CASSGRESYTF.

The chain joins TRBV3-1 (or the pseudogene TRBV3-2) to TRBJ2-1; maybe TRBD2 (5 bases). V was pared by 3 bases and J by 2 bases, with 8 bases between. The V gene's germline CDR1 is LGHDT and CDR2 YNNKEL (reference sequence). CDR3 length: 14 residues. The CDR3 bases are TGTGCCAGCAGCCACGGACTTCCCTACAATGAGCAGTTCTTC. It specifies CASSHGLPYNEQFF.

The chain carries TRBV27 and TRBJ2-3; 7 positions match TRBD2. The V segment lost 10 bases and the J segment 5 bases; nucleotides outside the gene matches: 12. The CDR3 totals 14 residues. CDR1 is MNHEY and CDR2 is SMNVEV in the germline V gene (reference sequence). The CDR3 nucleotides read TGTGCCACCGCCGAGACTAGCCCCAAAGATACGCAGTATTTT. It encodes CATAETSPKDTQYF.

This chain connects TRBV30 to TRBJ1-2, with a weak D call TRBD1 (6 bases). The CDR3 totals 13 residues. CDR1 and CDR2 (germline): GTSNPN, SVGIG (reference sequence). Trimming pared 3 bases from V and 6 bases from J, leaving 14 bases between. CDR3 coding DNA: TGTGCCTGGAGCACCCGGGGGGCCCATGGCTACACCTTC. Its protein product is CAWSTRGAHGYTF.

The chain carries TRBV27 and TRBJ2-5; D gene ambiguous. CDR1 and CDR2 (germline): MNHEY, SMNVEV (reference sequence). CDR3 size: 13 residues. V lost 4 bases and J lost 5, with 11 bases in between. CDR3 sequence reads: CASSSSLLETQYF. The CDR3 nucleotides are TGTGCCAGCAGTTCCTCCCTTTTGGAGACCCAGTACTTC.

The chain has TRBV19 and TRBJ2-3; TRBD2 matches at 12 bases. Germline loops: CDR1 LNHDA, CDR2 SQIVND (reference sequence). This CDR3 is built from 14 residues. Trimming took 6 bases from V and 5 from J; bases not matched to a gene: 3. The CDR3 DNA is TGTGCCAGTAGAAGGACTAGCGGGGAAGATACGCAGTATTTT. Amino acid sequence: CASRRTSGEDTQYF.

The chain is built from TRBV7-8 and TRBJ2-7; a weak D match, TRBD2 (6 bases). The CDR3 is 13 residues long. V was clipped by 3 bases and J by 3 bases, with 9 bases between them. Germline CDR1 and CDR2: SGHVS and FQNEAQ. CDR3 sequence reads: CASSFAGSYEQYF. The CDR3 DNA sequence: TGTGCCAGCAGCTTTGCGGGGAGCTACGAGCAGTACTTC. Full variable domain (outside the CDR3, taken from reference TRBV7-8 and TRBJ2-7): GAGVSQSPRYKVAKRGQDVALRCDPISGHVSLFWYQQALGQGPEFLTYFQNEAQLDKSGLPSDRFFAERPEGSVSTLKIQRTQQEDSAVYLCASSFAGSYEQYFGPGTRLTVT.

The chain links TRBV9 to TRBJ1-2; TRBD1 matches 9 bases. CDR3 length: 15 amino acids. Trimming removed 4 bases from V and 7 bases from J; junction bases left unmatched: 11. The germline V gene encodes CDR1 SGDLS and CDR2 YYNGEE. CDR3 DNA sequence: TGTGCCAGCAGCTCGCCGGACAGGGGAGGCAGTGGCTACACCTTC. Translating it yields CASSSPDRGGSGYTF.

V gene TRBV10-3 combines with J gene TRBJ2-7; TRBD1 agrees at 8 bases. V dropped 6 bases and J dropped 12; count of bases not matched to a gene: 13. Germline V gives CDR1 ENHRY, CDR2 SYGVKD. The CDR3 is 13 amino acids. CDR3 in amino acids: CAISEAPQTGVYF. CDR3 DNA sequence: TGTGCCATCAGCGAAGCTCCCCAGACAGGGGTGTACTTC.

Written as DNA, the CDR3 is TGTGCCAGCAGGCCTCGGGGGAGTCGGACTGAAGCTTTCTTT. Its translation: CASRPRGSRTEAFF. The chain couples TRBV3-1 (or the pseudogene TRBV3-2) to TRBJ1-1; D may be TRBD1 (5 bases). Germline V CDR1 and CDR2: LGHDT, YNNKEL (reference sequence). V was pared by 6 bases and J by 5 bases, with 16 bases between. The CDR3 is 14 amino acids.

The chain couples TRBV19 to TRBJ1-2, with D uncertain. V was pared by 5 bases and J by 0 bases, with 13 bases between. CDR3 length equals 15 residues. The V gene's germline CDR1 is LNHDA and CDR2 SQIVND (reference sequence). The CDR3 DNA follows: TGTGCCAGTAGTCCCGAGAGTGCTCCTAACTATGGCTACACCTTC. Protein: CASSPESAPNYGYTF.

This chain links TRBV4-2 with TRBJ1-4; D unresolved. CDR3 size: 14 residues. Germline loops: CDR1 LGHNA, CDR2 YNFKEQ. With 1 base removed from V and 8 bases from J, the gap between germline ends came to 11 bases. The CDR3 DNA follows: TGTGCCAGCAGCCAAGGACGAGGTCAAGAAAAACTGTTTTTT. Translation: CASSQGRGQEKLFF.

The chain is built from TRBV9 and TRBJ2-3; no clear D gene. Trimming removed 0 bases at V and 0 bases at J, with 5 bases between. The CDR3 is 14 residues long. Germline-derived CDR1 and CDR2 are SGDLS and YYNGEE. For the CDR3, the DNA is TGTGCCAGCAGCGTAGGGGCAAGCACAGATACGCAGTATTTT. It yields the protein CASSVGASTDTQYF.

The J gene is TRBJ2-5, the V gene TRBV3-1 (or the pseudogene TRBV3-2), with TRBD1 identical over 9 bases. Germline V gene lookup returns CDR1 LGHDT and CDR2 YNNKEL (reference sequence). This CDR3 contains 13 residues. V shed 7 bases, J shed 4 bases, and the junction held 4 bases outside the gene matches. The CDR3 loop reads CASTHRGLETQYF. The DNA for the CDR3 is TGTGCCAGCACTCACAGGGGGCTAGAGACCCAGTACTTC.

The genes are TRBV25-1 and TRBJ2-2; D is possibly TRBD1 (6 bases). Germline CDR1 reads MGHDK; CDR2 reads SYGVNS. There are 14 residues in the CDR3. Trimming took off 3 bases at V and 9 bases at J, with 14 bases between the two ends. CDR3 region: CASSDPTGIRELFF. CDR3 in DNA: TGTGCCAGCAGTGATCCCACAGGGATTCGGGAGCTGTTTTTT.

V and J are TRBV19 and TRBJ1-5, with D possibly being TRBD1 (5 bases). V gave up 4 bases and J gave up 0 bases, with 16 bases separating them. Germline V gives CDR1 LNHDA, CDR2 SQIVND (reference sequence). This CDR3 is 17 amino acids long. The CDR3 DNA reads TGTGCCAGTAGTAGAAGGGGCGGCAGTTATAGCAATCAGCCCCAGCATTTT. Residues: CASSRRGGSYSNQPQHF.

The V call is TRBV7-9, the J call TRBJ1-6; 9 positions match TRBD1. Trimming took 5 bases from V and 9 from J; bases not matched to a gene: 11. CDR3 length: 16 residues. CDR1 and CDR2 (germline): SEHNR, FQNEAQ (reference sequence). The CDR3 here is CASSRPQGARSSPLHF. The CDR3 DNA reads as TGTGCCAGCAGCAGACCACAGGGGGCGCGAAGTTCACCCCTCCACTTT.

This chain uses TRBV3-1 (or the pseudogene TRBV3-2) with TRBJ1-1, with 7 bases identical to TRBD1. CDR3 length: 14 amino acids. V gave up 4 bases and J gave up 5 bases; unmatched junction bases: 7. CDR1 and CDR2 from the germline V gene are LGHDT and YNNKEL (reference sequence). The CDR3 loop reads CASSLGQARTEAFF. The CDR3 nucleotides are TGTGCCAGCAGCCTCGGACAGGCGCGGACTGAAGCTTTCTTT.

CDR3 in DNA: TGTGCCAGTACCCCTAGAGGCGGGGGGGCCGGAAAGACCCAGTACTTC. It is translated as CASTPRGGGAGKTQYF. The chain uses TRBV19 and TRBJ2-5, with 9 bases matching TRBD2. Germline trimming cut 7 bases from V and 6 bases from J; bases unmatched to any gene: 15. The CDR3 runs to 16 residues. From germline, CDR1 is LNHDA and CDR2 SQIVND (reference sequence).

The rearrangement uses TRBV4-2 and TRBJ1-2; D is ambiguous. The CDR3 covers 15 residues. Trimming stripped 0 bases from V and 2 bases from J, with 10 bases between. In germline, CDR1 is LGHNA, CDR2 YNFKEQ. The CDR3 DNA follows: TGTGCCAGCAGCCAAGATCGCCCGGAGAACTATGGCTACACCTTC. Translating gives CASSQDRPENYGYTF.

The rearrangement links TRBV5-1 to TRBJ2-3, with D tentatively TRBD1 (5 bases). Germline CDR1 SGHRS, CDR2 YFSETQ. V was pared by 0 bases and J by 6 bases, with 11 bases between. The CDR3 length is 14 residues. CDR3 sequence reads: CASSLATDRDTQYF. The DNA of the CDR3 is TGCGCCAGCAGCTTGGCGACAGACCGGGATACGCAGTATTTT. The entire variable domain, with the rest obtained from reference TRBV5-1 and TRBJ2-3, is as follows: KAGVTQTPRYLIKTRGQQVTLSCSPISGHRSVSWYQQTPGQGLQFLFEYFSETQRNKGNFPGRFSGRQFSNSRSEMNVSTLELGDSALYLCASSLATDRDTQYFGPGTRLTVL.

This chain uses TRBV4-2 with TRBJ2-1, with TRBD2 identical over 7 bases. The ends lost 2 bases at V and 5 bases at J; junction bases unmatched: 6. Germline CDR1 LGHNA, CDR2 YNFKEQ. This CDR3 comprises 15 residues. The chain's CDR3 is CASSQIGGGNNEQFF. CDR3 nucleotides: TGTGCCAGCAGCCAAATTGGGGGAGGGAACAATGAGCAGTTCTTC.